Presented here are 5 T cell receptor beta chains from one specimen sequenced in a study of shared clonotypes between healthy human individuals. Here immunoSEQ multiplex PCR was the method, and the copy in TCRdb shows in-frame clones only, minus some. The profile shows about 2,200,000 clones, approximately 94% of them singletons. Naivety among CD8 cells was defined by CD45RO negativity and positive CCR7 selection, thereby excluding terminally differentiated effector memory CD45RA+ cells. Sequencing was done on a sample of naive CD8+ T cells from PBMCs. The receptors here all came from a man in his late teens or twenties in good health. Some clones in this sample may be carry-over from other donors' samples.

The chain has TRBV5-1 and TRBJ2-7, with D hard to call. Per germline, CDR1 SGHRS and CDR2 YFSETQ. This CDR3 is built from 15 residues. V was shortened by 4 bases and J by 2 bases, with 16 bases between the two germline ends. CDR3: CASSPTQLTTYEQYF. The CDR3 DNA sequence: TGCGCCAGCAGCCCAACCCAGCTGACAACCTACGAGCAGTACTTC.

CDR3 loop: CAWNGGGEDPLHF. Here the CDR3 DNA reads TGTGCCTGGAACGGTGGAGGGGAGGATCCCCTCCACTTT. This chain links TRBV30 with TRBJ1-6; a possible D gene is TRBD1 (5 bases). Trimming pared 4 bases from V and 13 bases from J, leaving 17 bases between. CDR3 length: 13 residues. Germline V gives CDR1 GTSNPN, CDR2 SVGIG (reference sequence).

The CDR3 sequence is CASSARGGNQPQHF. The CDR3 nucleotides read TGTGCCAGCAGTGCCAGGGGTGGCAATCAGCCCCAGCATTTT. This rearrangement joins TRBV25-1 to TRBJ1-5; D is perhaps TRBD1 (6 bases). The V and J ends lost 4 bases and 2 bases respectively, with 9 bases between them. Germline values: CDR1 MGHDK, CDR2 SYGVNS. The CDR3 is 14 residues long.

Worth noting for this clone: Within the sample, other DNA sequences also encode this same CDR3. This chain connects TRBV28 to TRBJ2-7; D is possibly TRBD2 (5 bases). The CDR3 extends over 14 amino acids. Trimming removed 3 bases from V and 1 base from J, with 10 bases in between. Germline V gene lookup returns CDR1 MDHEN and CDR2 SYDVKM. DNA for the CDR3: TGTGCCAGCAGTTTGAGAGGGCAGTCCTACGAGCAGTACTTC. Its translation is CASSLRGQSYEQYF.

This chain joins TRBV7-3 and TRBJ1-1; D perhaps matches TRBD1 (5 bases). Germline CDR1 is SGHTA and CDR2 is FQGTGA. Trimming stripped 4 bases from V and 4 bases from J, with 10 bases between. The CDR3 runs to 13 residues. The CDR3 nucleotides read TGTGCCAGCAGCTACAGCGGGGGCACTGAAGCTTTCTTT. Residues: CASSYSGGTEAFF.